The 28 T cell receptor beta chains listed next were all sequenced from one sample in a study of response to subunit inactivated influenza vaccine. Using its own MiXCR run on the RT-PCR reads, TCRdb lists one record per CDR3 protein. Found here are hundreds of thousands of distinct CDR3 sequences, around 16% of them singletons; the top ten hold more than 9%. Sequences were derived from PBMCs from blood, sampled about 12 days after vaccination. These receptor sequences come from a man aged 45 to 65 who received an inactivated influenza vaccine.

This clonotype has a handful of counts. The chain couples TRBV24-1 to TRBJ2-3, with D perhaps TRBD2 (5 bases). The CDR3 loop spans 17 amino acids. Germline loops: CDR1 KGHDR, CDR2 SFDVKD. The germline V and J ends were trimmed by 3 bases and 2 bases, with 17 bases remaining between them. The CDR3 nucleotides read TGTGCCACCAGTGATCGGCGGACCGGACTCTCCACAGATACGCAGTATTTT. As protein: CATSDRRTGLSTDTQYF.

On this clonotype itself: Germline and junction disagree at one end, which may indicate a read error. This rearrangement joins TRBV3-1 to TRBJ2-1; D ambiguous. Per germline, CDR1 LGHDT and CDR2 YNNKEL (reference sequence). This CDR3 has 16 residues. The CDR3 reads CACSQARRPRNNEQFF. CDR3 nucleotides: TGTGCCTGCAGCCAAGCACGACGACCCCGTAACAATGAGCAGTTCTTC.

This clonotype was detected many times. The chain employs TRBV12-3 or TRBV12-4 and TRBJ2-2, with TRBD1 as a possible D gene (6 bases). V lost 4 bases and J lost 0, with 24 bases in between. The CDR3 consists of 20 residues. CDR3 loop: CASSWGIYLRDNTNTGELFF. CDR3 nucleotides: TGTGCCAGCAGTTGGGGGATTTATCTAAGGGACAACACGAACACCGGGGAGCTGTTTTTT.

V gene TRBV29-1 combines with J gene TRBJ1-2; the D is unclear. Germline lookup yields CDR1 SQVTM and CDR2 ANQGSEA. This CDR3 contains 12 residues. V lost 6 bases to trimming and J lost 8 bases, with 16 bases between them. The CDR3 DNA reads TGCAGCGTCGATCGAACCTCCGCGGGCTACACCTTC. Its protein product is CSVDRTSAGYTF.

The sample holds a few counts of this clonotype. The chain combines TRBV4-3 with TRBJ1-2; D is unclear. V lost 0 bases, J lost 1 base, and 9 bases lay in between. The V gene's germline CDR1 is LGHNA and CDR2 YSLEER. CDR3 length: 15 residues. CDR3 sequence reads: CASSQDAGYNYGYTF. The CDR3 coding sequence is TGCGCCAGCAGCCAAGATGCAGGCTATAACTATGGCTACACCTTC.

This rearrangement joins TRBV10-3 to TRBJ2-5, with 7 bases fitting TRBD2. Germline CDR1 ENHRY, CDR2 SYGVKD. Unmatched junction bases numbered 6, after V lost 10 bases and J lost 1 base. CDR3 size: 13 residues. The CDR3, as DNA: TGTGCCACCGCACTAGCGCCCCAAGAGACCCAGTACTTC. This codes for CATALAPQETQYF.

The chain recombines TRBV7-8 with TRBJ1-2; no definite D call. CDR1 and CDR2 from the germline V gene are SGHVS and FQNEAQ. V was shortened by 2 bases and J by 2 bases, with 9 bases between the two germline ends. The length of the CDR3 is 14 residues. The CDR3 DNA follows: TGTGCCAGCAGCTTATCCGGGATAAACTATGGCTACACCTTC. Amino acid sequence: CASSLSGINYGYTF.

This clonotype has a handful of counts. The chain recombines TRBV29-1 with TRBJ2-1; D is unclear. Deletions cut 7 bases from V and 4 bases from J, with 8 bases between. Germline loops: CDR1 SQVTM, CDR2 ANQGSEA. CDR3 length: 11 residues. This chain's CDR3 is CSAPSYNEQFF. The CDR3 DNA is TGCAGCGCTCCCTCTTACAATGAGCAGTTCTTC.

This clonotype was found a few times. The chain has TRBV12-3 or TRBV12-4 and TRBJ1-2; D gene unclear. Trimming left V 6 bases short and J 0 bases short, with 23 bases between. The CDR3 has 18 residues. DNA for the CDR3: TGTGCCAGCAGAAACGGAGCGACGGTGATATCGACTAACTATGGCTACACCTTC. Translated: CASRNGATVISTNYGYTF.

The chain combines TRBV29-1 with TRBJ2-5, with D possibly matching TRBD1 (6 bases). V shed 4 bases and J shed 5 bases, with 17 bases lying between them. This CDR3 is 14 amino acids long. CDR1 is SQVTM and CDR2 is ANQGSEA in the germline V gene. CDR3 region: CSVAGTRPGETQYF. The CDR3 nucleotides read TGCAGCGTTGCCGGGACACGTCCGGGGGAGACCCAGTACTTC.

This clonotype was counted between two and nine times. This sequence joins TRBV20-1 and TRBJ1-2; D is uncertain. V lost 6 bases to trimming and J lost 4 bases, with 9 bases between them. This CDR3 has 11 residues. Germline lookup yields CDR1 DFQATT and CDR2 SNEGSKA (reference sequence). This CDR3 is CSAAKGYGYTF. In nucleotides, the CDR3 is TGCAGTGCCGCCAAGGGCTATGGCTACACCTTC.

This clonotype was recorded many times. The V and J genes are TRBV5-1 and TRBJ2-3, with 7 positions matching TRBD2. CDR1 is SGHRS and CDR2 is YFSETQ in the germline V gene. V gave up 7 bases and J gave up 5 bases; unmatched junction bases: 10. The CDR3 is made up of 14 amino acids. CDR3 nucleotide sequence: TGCGCCAGCCGCGGGGGAGGGCCGATAGATACGCAGTATTTT. Amino acids: CASRGGGPIDTQYF.

CDR3 sequence: CASSPRRSDTQYF. CDR3 nucleotides: TGTGCCAGTAGTCCGAGGCGATCTGATACGCAGTATTTT. J is TRBJ2-3 and V is TRBV19; D not resolved. The CDR3 runs to 13 residues. In germline, CDR1 is LNHDA, CDR2 SQIVND (reference sequence). Trimming stripped 5 bases from V and 6 bases from J, with 12 bases between.

The rearrangement links TRBV28 to TRBJ2-7; D gene unclear. This CDR3 region has 11 residues. The V and J ends lost 10 bases and 3 bases respectively, with 10 bases between them. Germline CDR1 and CDR2: MDHEN and SYDVKM. The CDR3 DNA sequence: TGTGCCACCTCCCGTGACTACGAGCAGTACTTC. Its protein product is CATSRDYEQYF.

This clonotype was found a few times. The chain links TRBV7-2 to TRBJ1-1; D is unresolved. Trimming cost V 5 bases and J 1 base, with 11 bases left between them. The germline gives CDR1 SGHTA, CDR2 FQGNSA. The CDR3 is 14 residues long. The CDR3 DNA reads as TGTGCCAGCAGCCCCCCAAGGGCGAACACTGAAGCTTTCTTT. Translation: CASSPPRANTEAFF. Based on the CDR3 plus reference TRBV7-2 and TRBJ1-1, the full variable domain is GAGVSQSPSNKVTEKGKDVELRCDPISGHTALYWYRQSLGQGLEFLIYFQGNSAPDKSGLPSDRFSAERTGGSVSTLTIQRTQQEDSAVYLCASSPPRANTEAFFGQGTRLTVV.

The table lists this clonotype with a few counts. This chain uses TRBV12-3 or TRBV12-4 with TRBJ1-5; 10 nucleotides align to TRBD1. The junction had 5 bases not matched to a gene; V was cut back by 5 bases and J by 7 bases. The CDR3 extends over 14 amino acids. In nucleotides, the CDR3 is TGTGCCAGCAGTATCGGGACAGGGGAACAGCCCCAGCATTTT. Encoded protein: CASSIGTGEQPQHF.

The rearrangement links TRBV6-1 to TRBJ2-7; D is uncertain. V was trimmed by 6 bases and J by 3 bases, leaving 15 bases between them. The CDR3 runs 14 residues. Germline CDR1 and CDR2: MNHNS and SASEGT. The CDR3 coding sequence is TGTGCCAGCAGCTCGGGCAGTTTTATCTACGAGCAGTACTTC. Translated: CASSSGSFIYEQYF.

The rearrangement uses TRBV10-3 and TRBJ2-1; 12 positions match TRBD1. The J segment lost 9 bases and the V segment lost 7 bases, leaving 7 bases of the junction unmatched. This CDR3 region has 14 residues. CDR1 is ENHRY and CDR2 is SYGVKD in the germline V gene. The CDR3, as DNA: TGTGCCATCACCTCCGGGACAGGGGGCGGTGAGCAGTTCTTC. Its translation is CAITSGTGGGEQFF.

This clonotype was recorded many times. CDR3 region: CASSWGTVQETQYF. The CDR3 bases are TGTGCCAGCAGCTGGGGGACAGTACAAGAGACCCAGTACTTC. J is TRBJ2-5 and V is TRBV12-3 or TRBV12-4; 7 nucleotides line up with TRBD1. This CDR3 has 14 amino acids. V shed 6 bases and J 2 bases; nucleotides not matched to a gene: 6.

A few counts support this clonotype. For the CDR3, the DNA is TGTGCCAGCAGCTTAGCGGGCAGGGGGCTCGTCACCGGGGAGCTGTTTTTT. Its translation: CASSLAGRGLVTGELFF. The rearrangement uses TRBV7-2 and TRBJ2-2; 8 bases are shared with TRBD1. Germline V gene sequence: CDR1 SGHTA, CDR2 FQGNSA. J gave up 4 bases and V 0 bases, and 7 bases lay outside the gene matches. This CDR3 contains 17 residues.

This clonotype was recorded a few times. The chain joins TRBV28 to TRBJ2-3; TRBD2 matches 12 bases. The length of the CDR3 is 17 residues. J gave up 2 bases and V 6 bases, and 9 bases lay outside the gene matches. Germline V gives CDR1 MDHEN, CDR2 SYDVKM. The CDR3 sequence is CASSPPLAGGNTDTQYF. The CDR3 DNA sequence: TGTGCCAGCAGCCCCCCCCTAGCGGGAGGGAACACAGATACGCAGTATTTT.

This sequence joins TRBV6-1 and TRBJ1-4; D unresolved. Trimming shortened V by 8 bases and J by 7 bases, and 17 bases separated the two germline ends. The CDR3 has 14 residues. CDR1 is MNHNS, CDR2 SASEGT, per germline. The CDR3 loop reads CASSRIRGSEKLFF. The CDR3 DNA reads as TGTGCCAGCTCCAGAATCCGTGGAAGTGAAAAACTGTTTTTT.

This clonotype was counted only a few times. V gene TRBV11-2 combines with J gene TRBJ2-7, with D perhaps given as TRBD1 or TRBD2 (6 bases each). The length of the CDR3 is 16 residues. The V and J ends lost 3 bases and 0 bases respectively, with 15 bases between them. Looked up from germline, CDR1 is SGHAT and CDR2 is FQNNGV. CDR3 nucleotides: TGTGCCAGCAGCTTTGCCTCACAGGGAGGCTCCTACGAGCAGTACTTC. Its translation: CASSFASQGGSYEQYF.

Ten or more counts support this clonotype. V usage is TRBV5-1 and J usage is TRBJ1-1; 7 bases line up with TRBD1. This CDR3 has 16 residues. Germline V lookup: CDR1 SGHRS, CDR2 YFSETQ. The V gene end was trimmed by 4 bases and the J gene end by 0 bases; junction bases not matched to a gene: 9. CDR3 in amino acids: CASSGGGTDMNTEAFF. CDR3 in DNA: TGCGCCAGCAGCGGGGGGGGGACAGATATGAACACTGAAGCTTTCTTT.

V is TRBV2 and J is TRBJ2-7; D ambiguous. CDR3 length equals 13 residues. V lost 7 bases and J lost 7, with 17 bases in between. Germline V lookup: CDR1 SNHLY, CDR2 FYNNEI. The DNA of the CDR3 is TGTGCCAGCATCGATCAGAACTCCAGAGAGCAGTACTTC. Its translation: CASIDQNSREQYF.

This clonotype was counted only a few times. The genes are TRBV28 and TRBJ2-4; D remains ambiguous. V lost 7 bases to trimming and J lost 6 bases, with 4 bases between them. Germline V lookup: CDR1 MDHEN, CDR2 SYDVKM. CDR3 length equals 10 residues. The DNA for the CDR3 is TGTGCCAGCATGGGAAACATTCAGTACTTC. Translated: CASMGNIQYF.

This clonotype was found a few times. The chain is built from TRBV6-2 or TRBV6-3 and TRBJ2-1; no reliable D call. Germline V gene sequence: CDR1 MNHEY, CDR2 SVGEGT. The CDR3 covers 15 residues. V lost 5 bases, J lost 0 bases, and 11 bases lay in between. The DNA for the CDR3 is TGTGCCAGCAGTCACGACGGTAGCTCCTACAATGAGCAGTTCTTC. It specifies CASSHDGSSYNEQFF.

This clonotype was seen a few times. This chain joins TRBV12-3 or TRBV12-4 and TRBJ1-6; D uncertain. The CDR3 runs 15 residues. With 6 bases removed from V and 8 bases from J, the gap between germline ends came to 17 bases. In nucleotides, the CDR3 is TGTGCCAGCAGCTCTGGGCAAGGGTTTTATTCACCCCTCCACTTT. Its protein product is CASSSGQGFYSPLHF.